The rows below give T cell receptor beta chains drawn from one sample of a study of blood T cell repertoires in COVID-19. TCRdb's table, derived via immunoSEQ multiplex PCR, lists solely in-frame clones and lacks some. There are approximately 140,000 clones in the sample; approximately 80% occur only once, and approximately 9% lies in the top ten. Material for sequencing was peripheral blood. The source is an elderly woman in a cohort sampled during active or convalescent COVID-19. The CDR3 runs from the conserved cysteine through the conserved F or W. The D gene is left open where the match is weak. Clone sizes are given selectively: once, few, many, or a class where the clone is expanded.

DNA: TGTGCCAGCCCCCCGAACCCGGGGAGTTTCGCACCCCTCCACTTT
CDR3: CASPPNPGSFAPLHF
V: TRBV6-5
size: -
D: -
J: TRBJ1-6

DNA: TGTGCCAGCAGCTCGTTCCGAGGGGGTATCTACACCTTC
CDR3: CASSSFRGGIYTF
V: TRBV14
size: -
D: -
J: TRBJ1-2

DNA: TGTGCCAGCAGCTTACGGGTGCAAGAGACCCAGTACTTC
CDR3: CASSLRVQETQYF
V: TRBV11-3
size: -
D: -
J: TRBJ2-5

DNA: TGTGCCAGCATCCGGGACAGGAATGAAAAACTGTTTTTT
CDR3: CASIRDRNEKLFF
V: TRBV28
size: -
D: TRBD1
J: TRBJ1-4

DNA: TGTGCCAGCTCACGGGGACTAGCGGGAATCTCCTACAATGAGCAGTTCTTC
CDR3: CASSRGLAGISYNEQFF
V: TRBV18
size: -
D: TRBD2
J: TRBJ2-1

DNA: TGCGCCAGCAGCTGGGCTAGCCTTTTCCCCGGGGAGCTGTTTTTT
CDR3: CASSWASLFPGELFF
V: TRBV5-1
size: few
D: -
J: TRBJ2-2

DNA: TGTGCCAGCAGCTTGCTGAAGCGGCGGGGCGACAATGAGCAGTTCTTC
CDR3: CASSLLKRRGDNEQFF
V: TRBV5-6
size: -
D: -
J: TRBJ2-1

DNA: TGTGCCAGCACGGGACAGCAATACAATGAGCAGTTCTTC
CDR3: CASTGQQYNEQFF
V: TRBV2
size: -
D: TRBD1
J: TRBJ2-1

DNA: TGCGCCAGCAGCTCAAACGGGGACTCCTCAGGGAAAGCTTTCTTT
CDR3: CASSSNGDSSGKAFF
V: TRBV5-1
size: once
D: -
J: TRBJ1-1

DNA: TGTGCCAGCAGTTTTACAGGAGCCTGGAATGGCTACACCTTC
CDR3: CASSFTGAWNGYTF
V: TRBV27
size: -
D: -
J: TRBJ1-2

DNA: TGTGCCAGCAGTTACCCTAGCGGGGGGGCTTTTCAAGAGACCCAGTACTTC
CDR3: CASSYPSGGAFQETQYF
V: TRBV6-2/TRBV6-3
size: -
D: TRBD2
J: TRBJ2-5

DNA: TGTGCCAGCAGTTACCCCCAGTCCTGGGAGACCCAGTACTTC
CDR3: CASSYPQSWETQYF
V: TRBV6-2/TRBV6-3
size: -
D: -
J: TRBJ2-5

DNA: TGTGCCAGCAGGCACAGACAGAACACTGAAGCTTTCTTT
CDR3: CASRHRQNTEAFF
V: TRBV6-5
size: once
D: -
J: TRBJ1-1

DNA: TGTGCCTGGAGTGTTGTAACAGGGGGCGGCAATCAGCCCCAGCATTTT
CDR3: CAWSVVTGGGNQPQHF
V: TRBV30
size: -
D: TRBD1
J: TRBJ1-5

DNA: TGTGCCAGCTCACCTTTCGTTCGTGTAGCGAATGAAGCTTTCTTT
CDR3: CASSPFVRVANEAFF
V: TRBV18
size: many
D: -
J: TRBJ1-1

DNA: TGTGCCAGAAGCACACAAAGGACAGCCCAAGAGACCCAGTACTTC
CDR3: CARSTQRTAQETQYF
V: TRBV5-3
size: -
D: -
J: TRBJ2-5

DNA: TGTGCCAGCAGTCCCAGACAGGGCTATGGCTACACCTTC
CDR3: CASSPRQGYGYTF
V: TRBV6-5
size: -
D: TRBD1
J: TRBJ1-2

DNA: TGTGCTAGTGCCGGGGACTTCGATGGCTACACCTTC
CDR3: CASAGDFDGYTF
V: TRBV12-5
size: -
D: -
J: TRBJ1-2

DNA: TGCGCCAGCAGCTTGTTACTCGGGACAGGCACTGAAGCTTTCTTT
CDR3: CASSLLLGTGTEAFF
V: TRBV5-1
size: -
D: TRBD1
J: TRBJ1-1

DNA: TGTGCCAGCAGACGACAGATCAATCAGCCCCAGCATTTT
CDR3: CASRRQINQPQHF
V: TRBV12-3/TRBV12-4
size: -
D: -
J: TRBJ1-5

DNA: TGTGCCAGCAGTTCAAACTGGAGGGGTCTCAATGAGCAGTTCTTC
CDR3: CASSSNWRGLNEQFF
V: TRBV28
size: -
D: -
J: TRBJ2-1

DNA: TGCGCCAGCAGTCCACGACTAGCGGGGGCGGAGACCCAGTACTTC
CDR3: CASSPRLAGAETQYF
V: TRBV4-1
size: once
D: TRBD2
J: TRBJ2-5

DNA: TGCAGCGTTGGAAAGGGGCGACTTAACTATGGCTACACCTTC
CDR3: CSVGKGRLNYGYTF
V: TRBV29-1
size: -
D: -
J: TRBJ1-2

DNA: TGTGCCAGCAGCCGCGGGACAGGGACTAACTATGGCTACACCTTC
CDR3: CASSRGTGTNYGYTF
V: TRBV3-1/TRBV3-2
size: once
D: TRBD1
J: TRBJ1-2

DNA: TGCGCCAGCAGCCAAGTTCGGAGACCCTACAATGAGCAGTTCTTC
CDR3: CASSQVRRPYNEQFF
V: TRBV4-3
size: -
D: -
J: TRBJ2-1

DNA: TGTGCCAGCAGCGTAGGGGGACATACCACACCCCTCCACTTT
CDR3: CASSVGGHTTPLHF
V: TRBV9
size: -
D: -
J: TRBJ1-6

DNA: TGTGCCAGTAGTATACAGGGGGAGACCCAGTACTTC
CDR3: CASSIQGETQYF
V: TRBV19
size: -
D: -
J: TRBJ2-5

DNA: TGTGCCAGCAGGCCCAGGGTGGAGATTGGAAACACCATATATTTT
CDR3: CASRPRVEIGNTIYF
V: TRBV5-5
size: -
D: -
J: TRBJ1-3

DNA: TGTGCCACCAGGGTATATACAGGGAACAATGAGCAGTTCTTC
CDR3: CATRVYTGNNEQFF
V: TRBV10-3
size: few
D: -
J: TRBJ2-1